The 12 T cell receptor beta chains given below trace back to one sample, sequenced in a study of blood T cell repertoires in COVID-19. This table comes from immunoSEQ multiplex PCR, and its TCRdb copy is limited to in-frame clones, with some not included. The sample contains over 200,000 clones, about 90% of which appear only once. Sequencing was performed on peripheral blood. Receptors were obtained from a man aged 35-49 years with active or convalescent COVID-19.

The chain has TRBV9 and TRBJ2-7; 8 positions match TRBD2. Germline CDR1 is SGDLS and CDR2 is YYNGEE. The CDR3 runs 14 residues. After removal of 4 bases from V and 4 bases from J, the junction contained 7 bases not matched to a gene. CDR3 sequence reads: CASSLSGSGYEQYF. As DNA, the CDR3 is TGTGCCAGCAGCCTGAGCGGGAGTGGGTACGAGCAGTACTTC.

This clone was observed once. The chain couples TRBV28 to TRBJ2-7, with D maybe TRBD2 (6 bases). Trimming cost V 2 bases and J 2 bases, with 19 bases left between them. Germline V CDR1 and CDR2: MDHEN, SYDVKM. CDR3 length: 17 residues. CDR3 in amino acids: CASSLGQAGPPTYEQYF. Here the CDR3 DNA reads TGTGCCAGCAGTTTAGGGCAGGCGGGACCACCGACCTACGAGCAGTACTTC.

This sequence joins TRBV5-1 and TRBJ1-6; a weak D match, TRBD1 (5 bases). Trimming left V 4 bases short and J 1 base short, with 12 bases between. Germline V gives CDR1 SGHRS, CDR2 YFSETQ. The CDR3 has 16 amino acids. CDR3: CASSPTRQSYNSPLHF. The CDR3 region has the DNA TGCGCCAGCAGCCCCACCCGACAGTCCTATAATTCACCCCTCCACTTT.

This clone was recorded a few times. The chain uses TRBV15 and TRBJ2-3, with 7 nucleotides matching TRBD2. Germline-derived CDR1 and CDR2 are LNHNV and YYDKDF (reference sequence). There are 17 residues in the CDR3. Trimming took 0 bases from V and 5 from J; bases not matched to a gene: 11. The CDR3 DNA is TGTGCCACCAGCAGAGATCGGGGGGAGGGCCCCGGAGATACGCAGTATTTT. This encodes CATSRDRGEGPGDTQYF.

This chain links TRBV15 with TRBJ2-1; 8 bases fit TRBD1. With V trimmed by 1 base and J by 8 bases, 10 bases remained unmatched. The CDR3 loop spans 16 amino acids. The V gene's germline CDR1 is LNHNV and CDR2 YYDKDF (reference sequence). The DNA for the CDR3 is TGTGCCACCAGCAGAGGAGGGGCAGGGGGCAGGGATGAGCAGTTCTTC. Translating it yields CATSRGGAGGRDEQFF. The variable domain in full, with the rest retrieved from reference TRBV15 and TRBJ2-1, is DAMVIQNPRYQVTQFGKPVTLSCSQTLNHNVMYWYQQKSSQAPKLLFHYYDKDFNNEADTPDNFQSRRPNTSFCFLDIRSPGLGDTAMYLCATSRGGAGGRDEQFFGPGTRLTVL.

This clone has a single count. CDR3 bases: TGTGCCAGTAGTATTAGCCATCCTCGGAGGACTGAAGCTTTCTTT. Translating gives CASSISHPRRTEAFF. The chain is built from TRBV19 and TRBJ1-1; D not resolved. In germline, CDR1 is LNHDA, CDR2 SQIVND (reference sequence). V lost 3 bases to trimming and J lost 5 bases, with 16 bases between them. This CDR3 has 15 residues.

V usage is TRBV18 and J usage is TRBJ2-1, with 11 bases matching TRBD2. CDR3 length: 16 residues. Germline assignment: CDR1 KGHSH and CDR2 LQKENI. V trimming: 1 base; J trimming: 15 bases; junction bases outside the gene matches: 14. CDR3 sequence: CASSPLSAELAGGRFF. CDR3 nucleotides: TGTGCCAGCTCACCACTCTCGGCGGAATTAGCGGGAGGGAGGTTCTTC.

The chain links TRBV30 to TRBJ2-2; tentatively, D is TRBD2 (7 bases). The germline CDR1 and CDR2 sequences are GTSNPN and SVGIG (reference sequence). V lost 2 bases to trimming and J lost 5 bases, with 12 bases between them. The CDR3 covers 14 residues. The CDR3 reads CAWSRGARTGELFF. In DNA, the CDR3 is TGTGCCTGGAGTCGGGGGGCCAGGACCGGGGAGCTGTTTTTT.

In its sample, this clone was seen a few times. The genes are TRBV9 and TRBJ2-1, with D maybe TRBD2 (5 bases). V lost 0 bases to trimming and J lost 4 bases, with 11 bases between them. CDR3 length: 15 amino acids. Germline CDR1 and CDR2: SGDLS and YYNGEE. This CDR3 reads CASSVDSGHYNEQFF. The CDR3 DNA reads as TGTGCCAGCAGCGTAGACAGCGGCCATTACAATGAGCAGTTCTTC.

CDR3 in amino acids: CAWSIRGYDEAFF. The CDR3 region has the DNA TGTGCCTGGAGTATCAGGGGGTACGATGAAGCTTTCTTT. The J gene is TRBJ1-1, the V gene TRBV30, with TRBD1 matching over 7 bases. Germline V CDR1 and CDR2: GTSNPN, SVGIG (reference sequence). Trimming cost V 2 bases and J 7 bases; bases outside gene matches: 7. This CDR3 comprises 13 residues.

The chain recombines TRBV30 with TRBJ1-2; tentative D call: TRBD1 (6 bases). Trimming stripped 0 bases from V and 8 bases from J, with 13 bases between. Germline V gene sequence: CDR1 GTSNPN, CDR2 SVGIG (reference sequence). The CDR3 is 13 amino acids. The CDR3 region is CAWSVGGNDGYTF. The CDR3 coding sequence is TGTGCCTGGAGTGTAGGGGGAAATGACGGCTACACCTTC.

The chain employs TRBV6-5 and TRBJ1-3; the D gene is possibly TRBD1 (5 bases). V shed 2 bases and J shed 1 base, with 9 bases lying between them. Germline V gene sequence: CDR1 MNHEY, CDR2 SVGAGI. The CDR3 totals 15 residues. The CDR3 DNA reads as TGTGCCAGCAGTTACGAGGAGGGGTCTGGAAACACCATATATTTT. Translated: CASSYEEGSGNTIYF.